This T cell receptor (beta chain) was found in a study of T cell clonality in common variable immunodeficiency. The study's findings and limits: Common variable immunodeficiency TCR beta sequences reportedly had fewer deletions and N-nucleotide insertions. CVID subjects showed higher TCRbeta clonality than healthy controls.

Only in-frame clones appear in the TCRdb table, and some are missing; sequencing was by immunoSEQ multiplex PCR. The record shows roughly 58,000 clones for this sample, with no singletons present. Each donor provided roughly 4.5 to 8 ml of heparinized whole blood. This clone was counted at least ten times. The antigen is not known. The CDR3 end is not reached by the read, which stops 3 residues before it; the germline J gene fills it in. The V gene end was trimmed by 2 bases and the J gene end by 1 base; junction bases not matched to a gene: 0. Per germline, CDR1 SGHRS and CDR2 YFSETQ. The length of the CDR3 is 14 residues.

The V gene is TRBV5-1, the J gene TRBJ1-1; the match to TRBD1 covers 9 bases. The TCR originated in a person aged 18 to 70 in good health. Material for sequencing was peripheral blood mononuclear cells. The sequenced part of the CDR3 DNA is TGCGCCAGCAGCTTACAGGGGGCGAACACTGAA. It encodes CASSLQGANTE. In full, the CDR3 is CASSLQGANTEAFF.